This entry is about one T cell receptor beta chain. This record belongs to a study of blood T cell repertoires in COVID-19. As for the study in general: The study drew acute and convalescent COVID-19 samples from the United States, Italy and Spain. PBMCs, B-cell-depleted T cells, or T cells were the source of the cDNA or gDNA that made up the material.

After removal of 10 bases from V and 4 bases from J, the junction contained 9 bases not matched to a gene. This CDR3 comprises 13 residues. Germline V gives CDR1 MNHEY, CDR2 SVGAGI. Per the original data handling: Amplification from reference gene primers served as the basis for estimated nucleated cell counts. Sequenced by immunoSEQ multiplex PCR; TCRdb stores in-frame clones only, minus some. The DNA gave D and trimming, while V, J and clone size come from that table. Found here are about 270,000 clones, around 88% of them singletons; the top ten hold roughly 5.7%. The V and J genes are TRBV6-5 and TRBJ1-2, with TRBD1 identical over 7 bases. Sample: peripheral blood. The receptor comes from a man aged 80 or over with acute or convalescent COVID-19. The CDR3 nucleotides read TGTGCCATCGTGGGACAGCCGGGCTATGGCTACACCTTC. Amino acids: CAIVGQPGYGYTF.